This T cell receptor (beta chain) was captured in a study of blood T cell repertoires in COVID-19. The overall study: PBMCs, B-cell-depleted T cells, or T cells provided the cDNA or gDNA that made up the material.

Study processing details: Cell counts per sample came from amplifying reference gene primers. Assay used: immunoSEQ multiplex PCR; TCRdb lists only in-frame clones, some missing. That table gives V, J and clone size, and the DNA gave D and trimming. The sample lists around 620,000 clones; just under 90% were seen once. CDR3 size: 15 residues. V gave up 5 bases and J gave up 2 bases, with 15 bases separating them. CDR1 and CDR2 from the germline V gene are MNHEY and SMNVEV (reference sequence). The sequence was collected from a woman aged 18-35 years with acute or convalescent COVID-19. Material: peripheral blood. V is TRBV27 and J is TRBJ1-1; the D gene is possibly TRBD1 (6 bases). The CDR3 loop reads CASSTPTGVNTEAFF. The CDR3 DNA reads TGTGCCAGCAGTACACCGACAGGTGTTAACACTGAAGCTTTCTTT.